The text below deals with one T cell receptor beta chain. The source of the sample is a study of T cell repertoires in cytomegalovirus infection. TCRdb re-derived calls from the reads in MiXCR, one entry per CDR3 protein. The data show some 400,000 distinct CDR3 sequences, about 33% seen once. V was pared by 2 bases and J by 8 bases, with 18 bases between. CDR3 length: 15 residues. The chain recombines TRBV12-3 or TRBV12-4 with TRBJ1-2, with D possibly being TRBD1 (5 bases). The sequence was obtained from a human donor in good health (CMV status not recorded). Some clones in this sample may be carry-over from other donors' samples. Sequenced input: PBMCs. CDR3 sequence (DNA): TGTGCCAGCAGTTTATCTTCCTATCCAAGGGACGGCTACACCTTC. Amino acid sequence: CASSLSSYPRDGYTF.